The clone carrying this T cell receptor beta chain has at least ten counts. The antigen is not known. Each CDR3 protein is one row after TCRdb ran MiXCR on the reads. This table holds about 920,000 distinct CDR3 sequences, 31% found once. This record belongs to a study of T cell repertoires in cytomegalovirus infection. Across the study: Carrying CMV and the relevant HLA type showed in public TCR beta signatures.

Study results and caveats: Ex vivo, HLA-C-restricted CMV-specific TCR beta clonotypes prevailed over the rest of the response.

The germline V and J ends were trimmed by 3 bases and 4 bases, with 7 bases remaining between them. This CDR3 has 12 amino acids. Per germline, CDR1 SGDLS and CDR2 YYNGEE. The source is a human donor in good health (CMV status not recorded). Some clones in this sample may be carry-over from other donors' samples. This chain joins TRBV9 and TRBJ2-5, with D hard to call. Sample: cultured CD8+ T cells from PBMCs, taken from culture after CMV antigen stimulation. CDR3 nucleotides: TGTGCCAGCAGCGGCCCCGGAGAGACCCAGTACTTC. Protein sequence: CASSGPGETQYF.